In its sample, the clone carrying this T cell receptor beta chain was seen once. The V gene lost 3 bases and the J gene lost 4 bases, with 13 bases spanning the gap. CDR3 length: 14 residues. The germline V gene has CDR1 SGHAT and CDR2 FQNNGV. As originally analysed: Scientists estimated how many nucleated cells there were by amplifying reference gene primers. Clones were sequenced by immunoSEQ multiplex PCR, and TCRdb holds only the in-frame ones, with some missing. V, J and clone size reflect that table, while D and trimming were determined from the DNA. The table includes about 60,000 clones, 76% detected once. This sample was included in a study of blood T cell repertoires in COVID-19. Background on the study: Sites across the United States, Italy and Spain contributed samples from acute and convalescent COVID-19. PBMCs, B-cell-depleted T cells, or T cells were the source of the cDNA or gDNA that made up the material.

This sequence joins TRBV11-2 and TRBJ2-7; no firm D call. Sequencing used peripheral blood. This TCR was recovered from a man over 45 with active or convalescent COVID-19. CDR3 protein: CASSLSVPQYEQYF. CDR3 DNA: TGTGCCAGCAGCTTGTCTGTTCCGCAGTACGAGCAGTACTTC.